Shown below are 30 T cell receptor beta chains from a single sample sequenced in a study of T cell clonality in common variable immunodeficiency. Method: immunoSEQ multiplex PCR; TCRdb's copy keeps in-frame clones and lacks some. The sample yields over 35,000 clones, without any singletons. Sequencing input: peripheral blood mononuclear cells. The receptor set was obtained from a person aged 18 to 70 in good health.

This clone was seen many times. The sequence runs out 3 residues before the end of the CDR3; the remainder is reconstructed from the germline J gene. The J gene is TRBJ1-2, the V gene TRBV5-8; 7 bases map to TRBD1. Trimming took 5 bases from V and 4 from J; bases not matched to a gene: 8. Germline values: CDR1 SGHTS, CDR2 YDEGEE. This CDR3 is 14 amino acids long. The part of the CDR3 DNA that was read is TGTGCCAGCAGTCATACAGGGGTGATCTATGGC. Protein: CASSHTGVIYG. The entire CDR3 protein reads CASSHTGVIYGYTF.

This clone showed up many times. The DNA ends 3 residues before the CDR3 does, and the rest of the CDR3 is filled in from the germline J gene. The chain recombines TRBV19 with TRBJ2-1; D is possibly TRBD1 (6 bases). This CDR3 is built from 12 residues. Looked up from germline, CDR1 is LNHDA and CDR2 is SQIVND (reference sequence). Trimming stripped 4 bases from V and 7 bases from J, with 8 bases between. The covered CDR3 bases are TGTGCCAGTAGTAGTCAGGGGAATGAG. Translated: CASSSQGNE. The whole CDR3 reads CASSSQGNEQFF.

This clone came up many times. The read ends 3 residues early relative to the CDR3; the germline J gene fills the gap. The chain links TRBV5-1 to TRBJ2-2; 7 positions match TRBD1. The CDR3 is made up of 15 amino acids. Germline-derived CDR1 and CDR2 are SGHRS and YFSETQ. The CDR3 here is CASSTDRAEGEKLFF. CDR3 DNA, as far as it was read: TGCGCCAGCAGCACCGACAGGGCTGAAGGTGAAAAG.

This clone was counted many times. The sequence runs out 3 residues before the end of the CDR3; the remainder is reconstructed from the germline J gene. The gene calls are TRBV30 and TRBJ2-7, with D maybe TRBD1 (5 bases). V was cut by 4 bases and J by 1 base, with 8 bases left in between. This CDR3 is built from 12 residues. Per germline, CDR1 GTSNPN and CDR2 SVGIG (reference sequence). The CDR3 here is CAWTPGSYEQYF. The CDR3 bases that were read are TGTGCCTGGACGCCAGGGTCCTACGAG.

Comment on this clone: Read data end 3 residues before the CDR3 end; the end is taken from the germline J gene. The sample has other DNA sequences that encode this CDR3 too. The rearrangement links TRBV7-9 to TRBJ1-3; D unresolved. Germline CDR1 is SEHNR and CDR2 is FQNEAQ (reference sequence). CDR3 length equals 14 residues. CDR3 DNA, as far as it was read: TGTGCCAGCAGCTCTAGGACTGGACTGGTCACT. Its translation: CASSSRTGLVT. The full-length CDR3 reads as CASSSRTGLVTIYF.

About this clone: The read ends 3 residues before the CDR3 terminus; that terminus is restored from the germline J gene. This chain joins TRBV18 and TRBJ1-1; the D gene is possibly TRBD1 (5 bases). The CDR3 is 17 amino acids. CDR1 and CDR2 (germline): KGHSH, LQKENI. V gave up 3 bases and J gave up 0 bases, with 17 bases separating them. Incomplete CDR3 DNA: TGTGCCAGCTCACCCAGTAGGCCGAGAGGGGTGAACACTGAA. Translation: CASSPSRPRGVNTE. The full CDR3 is CASSPSRPRGVNTEAFF.

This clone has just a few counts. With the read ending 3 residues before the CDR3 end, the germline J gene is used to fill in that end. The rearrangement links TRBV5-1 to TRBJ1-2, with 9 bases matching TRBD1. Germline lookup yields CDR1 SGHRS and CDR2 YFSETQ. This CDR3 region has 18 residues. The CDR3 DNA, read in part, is TGCGCCAGCAGCTTTCCCCTGGGGGGACAGGGAAGTCGAGAGACC. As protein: CASSFPLGGQGSRET. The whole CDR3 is CASSFPLGGQGSRETYTF. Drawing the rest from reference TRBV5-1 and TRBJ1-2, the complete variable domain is KAGVTQTPRYLIKTRGQQVTLSCSPISGHRSVSWYQQTPGQGLQFLFEYFSETQRNKGNFPGRFSGRQFSNSRSEMNVSTLELGDSALYLCASSFPLGGQGSRETYTFGSGTRLTVV.

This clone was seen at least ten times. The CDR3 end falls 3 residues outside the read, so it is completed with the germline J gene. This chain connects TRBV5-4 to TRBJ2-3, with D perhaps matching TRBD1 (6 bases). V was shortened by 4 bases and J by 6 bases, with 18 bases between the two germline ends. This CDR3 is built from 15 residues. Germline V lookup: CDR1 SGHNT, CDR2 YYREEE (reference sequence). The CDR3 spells CASSHPQGSRDTQYF. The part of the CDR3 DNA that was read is TGTGCCAGCAGCCACCCCCAGGGGTCCCGGGATACG.

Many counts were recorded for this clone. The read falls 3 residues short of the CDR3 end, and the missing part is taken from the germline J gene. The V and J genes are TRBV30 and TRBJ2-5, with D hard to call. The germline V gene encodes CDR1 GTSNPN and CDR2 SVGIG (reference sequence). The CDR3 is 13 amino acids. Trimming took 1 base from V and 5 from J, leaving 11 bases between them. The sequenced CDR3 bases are TGTGCCTGGAGTGCGGGTACCCTGGAGACC. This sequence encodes CAWSAGTLET. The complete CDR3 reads CAWSAGTLETQYF.

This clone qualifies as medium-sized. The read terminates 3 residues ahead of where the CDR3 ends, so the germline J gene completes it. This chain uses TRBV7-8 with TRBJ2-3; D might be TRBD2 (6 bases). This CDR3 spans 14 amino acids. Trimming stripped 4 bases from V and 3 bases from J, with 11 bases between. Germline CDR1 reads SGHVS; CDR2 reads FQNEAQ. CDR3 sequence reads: CASSSLGGTDTQYF. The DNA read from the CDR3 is TGTGCCAGCAGCTCACTTGGGGGGACAGATACG. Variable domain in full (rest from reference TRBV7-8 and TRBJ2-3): GAGVSQSPRYKVAKRGQDVALRCDPISGHVSLFWYQQALGQGPEFLTYFQNEAQLDKSGLPSDRFFAERPEGSVSTLKIQRTQQEDSAVYLCASSSLGGTDTQYFGPGTRLTVL.

Partial CDR3 DNA: TGTGCCAGCAGTTACTCATCTTCCCGA. It codes for CASSYSSSR. The entire CDR3 protein reads CASSYSSSRAFF. This rearrangement joins TRBV6-2 or TRBV6-3 to TRBJ1-1; D gene ambiguous. The read is 3 residues too short to cover the CDR3 end, so that end is filled in from the germline J gene. This CDR3 region has 12 residues. CDR1 and CDR2 (germline): MNHEY, SVGEGT.

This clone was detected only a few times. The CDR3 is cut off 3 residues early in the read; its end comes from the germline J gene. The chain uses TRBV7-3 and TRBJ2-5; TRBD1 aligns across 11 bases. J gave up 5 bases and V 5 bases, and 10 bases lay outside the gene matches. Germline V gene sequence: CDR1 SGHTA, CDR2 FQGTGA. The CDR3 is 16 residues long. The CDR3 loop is CASSPFGQGARETQYF. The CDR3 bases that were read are TGTGCCAGCAGCCCGTTTGGACAGGGGGCCCGGGAGACC.

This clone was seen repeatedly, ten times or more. The CDR3 loop reads CSANPGQGADTQYF. CDR3 bases read: TGCAGTGCTAATCCGGGACAGGGGGCAGATACG. The chain couples TRBV20-1 to TRBJ2-3; 11 nucleotides agree with TRBD1. Sequencing ends 3 residues short of the CDR3 end; the germline J gene provides the rest. This CDR3 spans 14 amino acids. From germline, CDR1 is DFQATT and CDR2 SNEGSKA (reference sequence). J gave up 4 bases and V 4 bases, and 4 bases lay outside the gene matches.

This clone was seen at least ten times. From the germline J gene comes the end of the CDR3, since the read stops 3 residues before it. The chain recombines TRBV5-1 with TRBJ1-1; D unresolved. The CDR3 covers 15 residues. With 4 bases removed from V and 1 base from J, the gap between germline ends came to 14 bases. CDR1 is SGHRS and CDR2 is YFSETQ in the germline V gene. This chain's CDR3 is CASSPNAGENTEAFF. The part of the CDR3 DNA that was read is TGCGCCAGCAGCCCGAATGCAGGAGAGAACACTGAA.

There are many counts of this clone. The CDR3: CASSLAGGGEAFF. The sequenced CDR3 bases are TGTGCCAGCAGCTTAGCAGGGGGCGGTGAA. This chain links TRBV7-9 with TRBJ1-1; TRBD1 matches at 7 bases. The CDR3 goes on 3 residues after the read ends, and that part is filled in from the germline J gene. Germline CDR1 and CDR2: SEHNR and FQNEAQ (reference sequence). The CDR3 runs 13 residues. V lost 0 bases to trimming and J lost 7 bases; unmatched junction nucleotides: 2.

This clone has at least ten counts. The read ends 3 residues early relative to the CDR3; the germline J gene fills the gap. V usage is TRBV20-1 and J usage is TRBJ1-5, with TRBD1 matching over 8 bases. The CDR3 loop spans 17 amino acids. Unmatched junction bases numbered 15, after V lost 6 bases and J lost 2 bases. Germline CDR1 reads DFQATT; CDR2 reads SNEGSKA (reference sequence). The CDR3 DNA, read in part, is TGCAGTGCCTCCTCGGGACAGGACGTTAGGGGCAATCAGCCC. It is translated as CSASSGQDVRGNQP. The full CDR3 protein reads CSASSGQDVRGNQPQHF.

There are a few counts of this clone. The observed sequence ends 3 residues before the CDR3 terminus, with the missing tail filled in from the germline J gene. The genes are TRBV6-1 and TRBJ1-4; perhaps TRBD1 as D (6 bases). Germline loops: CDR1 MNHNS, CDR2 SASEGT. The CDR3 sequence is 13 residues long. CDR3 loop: CASSEGKGTPLFF. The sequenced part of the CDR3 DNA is TGTGCCAGCAGTGAAGGAAAGGGGACACCA.

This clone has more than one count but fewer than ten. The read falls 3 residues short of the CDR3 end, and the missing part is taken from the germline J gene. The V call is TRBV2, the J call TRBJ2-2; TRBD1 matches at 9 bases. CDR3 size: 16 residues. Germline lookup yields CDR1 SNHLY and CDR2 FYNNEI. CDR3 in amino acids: CASSEDGQGYGEKLFF. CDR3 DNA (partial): TGTGCCAGCAGTGAAGACGGACAGGGGTATGGTGAAAAG.

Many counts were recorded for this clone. CDR3 sequence reads: CASSLETSGANVLFF. CDR3 bases read: TGCGCCAGCAGCTTGGAAACCTCTGGGGCCAACGTG. The rearrangement uses TRBV5-1 and TRBJ2-2; a weak D match, TRBD1 (5 bases). The sequence runs out 3 residues before the end of the CDR3; the remainder is reconstructed from the germline J gene. CDR3 length equals 15 residues. Per germline, CDR1 SGHRS and CDR2 YFSETQ.

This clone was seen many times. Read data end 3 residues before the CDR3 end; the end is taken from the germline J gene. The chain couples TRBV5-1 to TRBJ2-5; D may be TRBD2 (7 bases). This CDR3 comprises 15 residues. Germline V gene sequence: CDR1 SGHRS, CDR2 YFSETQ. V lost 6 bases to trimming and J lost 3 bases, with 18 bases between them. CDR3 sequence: CASTLGGLAKETQYF. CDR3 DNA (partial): TGCGCCAGCACCCTCGGGGGGCTAGCGAAAGAGACC.

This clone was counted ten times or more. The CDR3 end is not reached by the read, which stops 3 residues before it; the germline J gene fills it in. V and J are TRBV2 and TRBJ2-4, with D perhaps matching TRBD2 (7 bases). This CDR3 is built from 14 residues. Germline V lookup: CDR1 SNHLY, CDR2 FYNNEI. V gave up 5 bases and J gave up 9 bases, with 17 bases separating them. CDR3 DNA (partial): TGTGCCAGCAGTTTGGGGAGGGGGAAGGTCATT. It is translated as CASSLGRGKVI. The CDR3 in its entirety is CASSLGRGKVIQYF.

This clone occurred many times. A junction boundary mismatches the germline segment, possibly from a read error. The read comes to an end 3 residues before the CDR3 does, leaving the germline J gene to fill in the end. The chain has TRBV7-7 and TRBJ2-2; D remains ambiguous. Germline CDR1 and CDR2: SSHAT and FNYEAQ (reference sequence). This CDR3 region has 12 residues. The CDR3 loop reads CASSPPGGELFF. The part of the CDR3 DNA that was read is TGTGCTAGCAGCCCCCCCGGCGGGGAG.

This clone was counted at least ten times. The part of the CDR3 DNA that was read is TGTGCCAGTAGTATAAGCGGGCAAGGGGCTGAAAAA. The encoded protein is CASSISGQGAEK. The CDR3 as a whole reads CASSISGQGAEKLFF. The chain uses TRBV19 and TRBJ1-4; D perhaps matches TRBD1 (5 bases). The CDR3 is cut off 3 residues early in the read; its end comes from the germline J gene. The CDR3 sequence is 15 residues long. Trimming took off 2 bases at V and 7 bases at J, with 14 bases between the two ends. Germline values: CDR1 LNHDA, CDR2 SQIVND (reference sequence).

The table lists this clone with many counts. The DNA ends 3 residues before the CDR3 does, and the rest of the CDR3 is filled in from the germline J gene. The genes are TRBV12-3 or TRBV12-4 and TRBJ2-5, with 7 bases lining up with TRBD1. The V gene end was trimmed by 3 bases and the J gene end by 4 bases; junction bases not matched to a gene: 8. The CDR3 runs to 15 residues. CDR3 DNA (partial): TGTGCCAGCAGTTTTAGTGACAGGGATCGAGAGACC. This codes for CASSFSDRDRET. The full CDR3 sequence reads CASSFSDRDRETQYF.

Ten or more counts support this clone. Partial CDR3 DNA: TGTGCCAGCAGCCATGGACAGGGGGGGACTGAA. Amino acids: CASSHGQGGTE. The whole CDR3 region reads CASSHGQGGTEAFF. This chain connects TRBV11-2 to TRBJ1-1; TRBD1 agrees at 10 bases. The read is 3 residues too short to cover the CDR3 end, so that end is filled in from the germline J gene. The CDR3 totals 14 residues. Per germline, CDR1 SGHAT and CDR2 FQNNGV. The trim removed 5 bases at V and 5 bases at J, leaving 5 bases unmatched.

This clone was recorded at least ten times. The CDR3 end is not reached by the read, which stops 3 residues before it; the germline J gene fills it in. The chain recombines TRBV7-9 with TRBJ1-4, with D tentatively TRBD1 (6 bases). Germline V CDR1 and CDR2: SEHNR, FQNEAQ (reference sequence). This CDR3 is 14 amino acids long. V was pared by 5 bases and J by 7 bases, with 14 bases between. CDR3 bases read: TGTGCCAGCAGCCCGCGACAGGTCCGTGAAAAA. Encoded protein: CASSPRQVREK. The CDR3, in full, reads CASSPRQVREKLFF.

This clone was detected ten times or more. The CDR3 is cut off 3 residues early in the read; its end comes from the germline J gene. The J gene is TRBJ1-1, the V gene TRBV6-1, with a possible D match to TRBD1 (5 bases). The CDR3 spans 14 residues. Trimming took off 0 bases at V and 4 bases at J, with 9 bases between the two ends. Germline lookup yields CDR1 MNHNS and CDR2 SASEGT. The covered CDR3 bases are TGTGCCAGCAGTGAAGCGCCTGACAGCACTGAA. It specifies CASSEAPDSTE. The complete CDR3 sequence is CASSEAPDSTEAFF.

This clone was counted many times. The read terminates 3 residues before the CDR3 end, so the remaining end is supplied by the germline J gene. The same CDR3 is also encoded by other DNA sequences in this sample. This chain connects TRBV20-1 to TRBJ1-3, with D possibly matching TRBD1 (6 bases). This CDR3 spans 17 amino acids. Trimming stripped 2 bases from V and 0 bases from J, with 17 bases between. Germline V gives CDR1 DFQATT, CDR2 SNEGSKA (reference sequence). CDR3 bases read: TGCAGTGCTAGACCGCCGGCGGGGGCAAGCTCTGGAAACACC. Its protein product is CSARPPAGASSGNT. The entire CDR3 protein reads CSARPPAGASSGNTIYF.

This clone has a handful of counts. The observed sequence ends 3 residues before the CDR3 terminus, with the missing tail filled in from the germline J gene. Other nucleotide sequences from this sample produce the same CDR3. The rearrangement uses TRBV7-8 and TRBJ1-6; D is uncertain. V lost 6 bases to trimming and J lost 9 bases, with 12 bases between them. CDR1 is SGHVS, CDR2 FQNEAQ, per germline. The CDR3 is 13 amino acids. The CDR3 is CASRPRGTSPLHF. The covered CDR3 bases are TGTGCCAGCAGGCCCCGCGGTACTTCACCC.

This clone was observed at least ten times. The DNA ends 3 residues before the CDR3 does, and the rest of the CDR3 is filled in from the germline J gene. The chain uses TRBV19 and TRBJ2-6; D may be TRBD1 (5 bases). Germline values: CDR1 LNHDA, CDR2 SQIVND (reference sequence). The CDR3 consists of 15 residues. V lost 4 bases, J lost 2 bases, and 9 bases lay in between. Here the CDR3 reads CASSRTGTGANVLTF. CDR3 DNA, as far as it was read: TGTGCCAGTAGTAGAACAGGTACTGGGGCCAACGTC.